This TCR beta chain was identified during a study of T cell responses to AZD1222 COVID-19 vaccine. CDR3 length: 14 amino acids. Germline V gene data show CDR1 as SGHTA and CDR2 as FQGNSA. Trimming pared 5 bases from V and 0 bases from J, leaving 10 bases between. Using immunoSEQ multiplex PCR, the repertoire was profiled, and TCRdb retains in-frame clones only, with some absent. The sample holds 150,000 to 200,000 clones, around 94% seen once. The sequence derives from an adult in good health. The sequences come from peripheral blood, collected on day 0 of AZD1222 vaccination. The chain recombines TRBV7-2 with TRBJ1-1; D gene ambiguous. CDR3: CASSPSSVNTEAFF. The CDR3 coding sequence is TGTGCCAGCAGCCCTTCGTCAGTGAACACTGAAGCTTTCTTT.